This T cell receptor (beta chain) was sequenced for a study of blood T cell repertoires in COVID-19. Study-wide background: Both acute and convalescent COVID-19 samples were obtained from the United States, Italy and Spain. T cells, B-cell-depleted T cells, or PBMCs provided the cDNA or gDNA that served as material.

In the authors' workflow: Estimated nucleated cell counts came from reference gene primer amplification. Here immunoSEQ multiplex PCR was the method, and the copy in TCRdb shows in-frame clones only, minus some. The DNA was the basis for D and trimming; V, J and clone size are from that table. This table holds over 200,000 clones, approximately 88% found once. The V gene lost 6 bases and the J gene lost 6 bases, with 10 bases spanning the gap. CDR3 length: 12 amino acids. This TCR derives from a woman in her twenties or thirties with acute or convalescent COVID-19. Sequenced sample: peripheral blood. This chain joins TRBV12-3 or TRBV12-4 and TRBJ2-3; D not certain. CDR3 nucleotides: TGTGCCAGCAGCCCTATTTTTGATACGCAGTATTTT. Translation: CASSPIFDTQYF.